The clone carrying this T cell receptor beta chain was picked up many times. No antigen is known for it. The data originate from a study of neurological immune-mediated disorders. Overall study findings and caveats: Expansion of TCR clones was greatest in HTLV-1-associated myelopathy and smallest in multiple sclerosis, where it fell below that of healthy controls. The repertoires of 18 of 34 multiple sclerosis patients fell into one related-CDR3 cluster (a possible signature) under phylogenetic grouping.

From the 5' RACE reads, TCRdb called clonotypes with MiXCR, one entry per CDR3 protein. The sample has roughly 60,000 distinct CDR3 sequences; 3% to 4% are singletons. The CDR3 totals 12 residues. The junction had 5 bases not matched to a gene; V was cut back by 6 bases and J by 5 bases. Germline V gene lookup returns CDR1 SQVTM and CDR2 ANQGSEA. Input was about a million sorted T cells, either CD4+ or CD8+. This sequence joins TRBV29-1 and TRBJ2-5, with TRBD2 matching 8 bases. Source material: CD4+ T cells from blood. The sequence derives from a woman aged 40 to 49 with multiple sclerosis. The CDR3 here is CSVGGGSETQYF. CDR3 DNA: TGCAGCGTCGGGGGGGGTTCGGAGACCCAGTACTTC.